These 18 T cell receptor beta chains were sequenced from one sample in a study of STAT3 mutations in large granular lymphocyte leukemia. Study-wide results and limits: Every T-LGLL patient had at least one immunodominant TCRbeta clonotype.

Sequencing used immunoSEQ multiplex PCR; TCRdb keeps in-frame clones, though not all of them. The sample has thousands of clones, about nine tenths seen once. Their antigens remain unidentified. The sequenced sample was peripheral blood mononuclear cells. These receptors were collected from a man aged 45-65 years with T-cell large granular lymphocyte leukemia. Some clones in this sample may be carry-over from other donors' samples.

The V call is TRBV28, the J call TRBJ1-4, with a possible D match to TRBD1 (6 bases). The V end lost 3 bases, the J end lost 8 bases, and 16 bases lay between the germline ends. This CDR3 has 15 amino acids. Per germline, CDR1 MDHEN and CDR2 SYDVKM. The CDR3 protein is CASSFVLGAGEKLFF. For the CDR3, the DNA is TGTGCCAGCAGTTTTGTGCTGGGGGCAGGGGAAAAACTGTTTTTT.

The rearrangement joins TRBV5-5 to TRBJ2-7, with 8 bases matching TRBD1. The germline V gene has CDR1 SGHKS and CDR2 YYEKEE (reference sequence). V shed 8 bases, J shed 2 bases, and the junction held 9 bases outside the gene matches. CDR3 length equals 14 residues. CDR3 amino acids: CASFYGGQAYEQYF. The CDR3 region has the DNA TGTGCCAGTTTCTATGGGGGACAGGCCTACGAGCAGTACTTC.

The chain links TRBV7-9 to TRBJ1-5, with 7 nucleotides matching TRBD1. Trimming removed 4 bases from V and 7 bases from J; junction bases left unmatched: 7. There are 14 residues in the CDR3. Germline values: CDR1 SEHNR, CDR2 FQNEAQ (reference sequence). The DNA of the CDR3 is TGTGCCAGCAGCTCGCTTCAGGGGGGGCAGCCCCAGCATTTT. It yields the protein CASSSLQGGQPQHF.

CDR3 bases: TGCGCCAGCAGAAAAGGGACGGCAAGCTCCTACGAGCAGTACTTC. Translated, it gives CASRKGTASSYEQYF. The chain joins TRBV5-1 to TRBJ2-7, with D possibly called TRBD1 or TRBD2 (5 bases each). Trimming left V 5 bases short and J 0 bases short, with 15 bases between. The CDR3 length is 15 residues. CDR1 is SGHRS and CDR2 is YFSETQ in the germline V gene. The complete variable domain, with remaining parts taken from reference TRBV5-1 and TRBJ2-7, reads KAGVTQTPRYLIKTRGQQVTLSCSPISGHRSVSWYQQTPGQGLQFLFEYFSETQRNKGNFPGRFSGRQFSNSRSEMNVSTLELGDSALYLCASRKGTASSYEQYFGPGTRLTVT.

The V call is TRBV14, the J call TRBJ2-1, with D unresolved. Germline V gene lookup returns CDR1 SGHDN and CDR2 FVKESK. V shed 5 bases and J shed 3 bases, with 2 bases lying between them. This CDR3 has 11 amino acids. This chain's CDR3 is CASSSYNEQFF. The CDR3 bases are TGTGCCAGCAGCAGCTACAATGAGCAGTTCTTC.

The chain couples TRBV5-4 to TRBJ1-5, with D unresolved. Germline V gene data show CDR1 as SGHNT and CDR2 as YYREEE (reference sequence). The ends were cut back, 5 bases at V and 4 bases at J, with 19 bases in the middle. The length of the CDR3 is 16 residues. The CDR3: CASSRSLGVGNQPQHF. CDR3 nucleotide sequence: TGTGCCAGCAGTCGCTCTCTCGGGGTGGGAAATCAGCCCCAGCATTTT.

The chain recombines TRBV25-1 with TRBJ1-2, with 7 bases identical to TRBD1. Germline CDR1 MGHDK, CDR2 SYGVNS. V lost 6 bases to trimming and J lost 8 bases; unmatched junction nucleotides: 9. This CDR3 is built from 13 residues. Here the CDR3 reads CASSGSGGGGYTF. CDR3 sequence (DNA): TGTGCCAGCAGCGGGTCAGGGGGAGGCGGCTACACCTTC.

CDR3 sequence (DNA): TGTGCCATCAGTGCAGCCGGTCCCAGGGGGCTCTACGAGCAGTACTTC. Encoded protein: CAISAAGPRGLYEQYF. The chain has TRBV10-3 and TRBJ2-7; the match to TRBD1 covers 8 bases. Unmatched junction bases numbered 11, after V lost 4 bases and J lost 3 bases. CDR1 is ENHRY and CDR2 is SYGVKD in the germline V gene. The CDR3 loop spans 16 amino acids.

The gene calls are TRBV7-9 and TRBJ2-7; D is uncertain. V lost 5 bases and J 3 bases, leaving 11 bases between the germline ends. This CDR3 has 13 amino acids. Germline loops: CDR1 SEHNR, CDR2 FQNEAQ (reference sequence). For the CDR3, the DNA is TGTGCCAGCAGCGGACCGCGCGACTACGAGCAGTACTTC. Its translation is CASSGPRDYEQYF.

The rearrangement joins TRBV7-9 to TRBJ2-5; 8 positions agree with TRBD2. The trim removed 6 bases at V and 5 bases at J, leaving 11 bases unmatched. This CDR3 contains 15 residues. Germline values: CDR1 SEHNR, CDR2 FQNEAQ (reference sequence). The CDR3 DNA follows: TGTGCCAGCAGTTCCCTCCTAGCGGGCGAGGAGACCCAGTACTTC. Translated, it gives CASSSLLAGEETQYF.

This chain links TRBV30 with TRBJ2-2, with TRBD1 as a possible D gene (6 bases). From germline, CDR1 is GTSNPN and CDR2 SVGIG (reference sequence). The CDR3 totals 16 residues. Between the trimmed V and J ends, which lost 8 bases and 2 bases, there was a span of 21 bases. CDR3 sequence reads: CAHLPPGTFNTGELFF. DNA of the CDR3: TGTGCCCACCTCCCGCCCGGGACATTCAACACCGGGGAGCTGTTTTTT.

In its sample, this clone was seen once. The chain recombines TRBV6-5 with TRBJ2-5; the D is unclear. Trimming stripped 6 bases from V and 1 base from J, with 12 bases between. Germline loops: CDR1 MNHEY, CDR2 SVGAGI. CDR3 length: 14 amino acids. The DNA for the CDR3 is TGTGCCAGCAGCGTCGGGCGGTTCCAAGAGACCCAGTACTTC. Its translation is CASSVGRFQETQYF.

A single count supports this clone. The chain carries TRBV5-6 and TRBJ1-5; the D gene is possibly TRBD1 (5 bases). V dropped 3 bases and J dropped 6 bases, with 16 bases sitting between them. Looked up from germline, CDR1 is SGHDT and CDR2 is YYEEEE. The CDR3 extends over 15 amino acids. The CDR3 loop is CASSSGWGGGQPQHF. The CDR3, as DNA: TGTGCCAGCAGCTCCGGGTGGGGGGGAGGTCAGCCCCAGCATTTT.

This chain joins TRBV7-9 and TRBJ2-1, with a possible D match to TRBD2 (7 bases). This CDR3 is 17 amino acids long. Germline loops: CDR1 SEHNR, CDR2 FQNEAQ (reference sequence). V lost 1 base and J 4 bases, leaving 17 bases between the germline ends. CDR3 in DNA: TGTGCCAGCAGCTTAGAAGTTAGGGGGGGCCAATACAATGAGCAGTTCTTC. Protein product: CASSLEVRGGQYNEQFF. Combining the CDR3 with reference TRBV7-9 and TRBJ2-1 gives the whole variable domain DTGVSQNPRHKITKRGQNVTFRCDPISEHNRLYWYRQTLGQGPEFLTYFQNEAQLEKSRLLSDRFSAERPKGSFSTLEIQRTEQGDSAMYLCASSLEVRGGQYNEQFFGPGTRLTVL.

Written as DNA, the CDR3 is TGTGCCAGTAGGCCACAGGGGGCAAGTCAGCCCCAGCATTTT. Its translation is CASRPQGASQPQHF. The chain joins TRBV19 to TRBJ1-5; 9 bases map to TRBD1. The CDR3 consists of 14 residues. Unmatched junction bases numbered 6, after V lost 6 bases and J lost 6 bases. Germline assignment: CDR1 LNHDA and CDR2 SQIVND (reference sequence).

This clone is medium-sized within its sample. The V call is TRBV5-1, the J call TRBJ2-3; D gene ambiguous. Trimming took 0 bases from V and 6 from J, leaving 8 bases between them. This CDR3 is built from 13 residues. CDR1 is SGHRS and CDR2 is YFSETQ in the germline V gene. Here the CDR3 DNA reads TGCGCCAGCAGCTTGGATGGGTCCGATACGCAGTATTTT. Protein product: CASSLDGSDTQYF.

The chain recombines TRBV29-1 with TRBJ2-5; TRBD2 matches 7 bases. CDR3 length: 13 amino acids. Germline V lookup: CDR1 SQVTM, CDR2 ANQGSEA. Trimming cost V 8 bases and J 2 bases; bases outside gene matches: 8. In nucleotides, the CDR3 is TGCAGCTGTCTAGGGGAGGGGCAAGAGACCCAGTACTTC. This sequence encodes CSCLGEGQETQYF. The complete variable domain, with remaining parts taken from reference TRBV29-1 and TRBJ2-5, reads SAVISQKPSRDICQRGTSLTIQCQVDSQVTMMFWYRQQPGQSLTLIATANQGSEATYESGFVIDKFPISRPNLTFSTLTVSNMSPEDSSIYLCSCLGEGQETQYFGPGTRLLVL.

This sequence joins TRBV5-4 and TRBJ1-1; 7 bases line up with TRBD1. This CDR3 has 15 amino acids. V lost 0 bases and J lost 7; bases outside the gene matches: 9. Looked up from germline, CDR1 is SGHNT and CDR2 is YYREEE (reference sequence). The CDR3 loop reads CASSLARDRKNEAFF. The CDR3 nucleotides are TGTGCCAGCAGCTTGGCGCGGGACAGAAAGAATGAAGCTTTCTTT.